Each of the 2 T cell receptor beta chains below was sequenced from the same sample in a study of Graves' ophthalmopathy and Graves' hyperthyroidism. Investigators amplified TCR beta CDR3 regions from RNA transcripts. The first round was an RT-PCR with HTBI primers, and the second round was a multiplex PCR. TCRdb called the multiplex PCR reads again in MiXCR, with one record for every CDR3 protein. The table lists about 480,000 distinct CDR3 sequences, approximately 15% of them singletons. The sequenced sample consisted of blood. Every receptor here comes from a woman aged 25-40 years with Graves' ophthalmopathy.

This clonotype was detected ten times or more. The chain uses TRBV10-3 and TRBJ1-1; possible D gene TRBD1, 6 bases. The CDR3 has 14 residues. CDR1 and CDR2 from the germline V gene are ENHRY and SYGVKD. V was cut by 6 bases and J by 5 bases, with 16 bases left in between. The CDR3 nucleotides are TGTGCCATCAGCCAATTCCAAGGGGGGACTGAAGCTTTCTTT. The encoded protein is CAISQFQGGTEAFF.

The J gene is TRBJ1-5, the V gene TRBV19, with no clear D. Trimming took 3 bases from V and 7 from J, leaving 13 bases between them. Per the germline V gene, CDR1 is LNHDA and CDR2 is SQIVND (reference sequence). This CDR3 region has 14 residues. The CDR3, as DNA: TGTGCCAGTAGTATTTTGGGAGGGAGGCAGCCCCAGCATTTT. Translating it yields CASSILGGRQPQHF. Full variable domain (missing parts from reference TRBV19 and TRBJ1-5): DGGITQSPKYLFRKEGQNVTLSCEQNLNHDAMYWYRQDPGQGLRLIYYSQIVNDFQKGDIAEGYSVSREKKESFPLTVTSAQKNPTAFYLCASSILGGRQPQHFGDGTRLSIL.